The source of this T cell receptor (beta chain) is a study of shared clonotypes between healthy human individuals. Generated by immunoSEQ multiplex PCR, the TCRdb table keeps only in-frame clones and is missing some. The sample contains a few hundred thousand clones, 60% to 80% of which appear only once. CD4+ cells yielded CD45RA+ naive and CD45RA-negative memory subsets. The sequenced sample was memory CD4+ T cells sorted from blood. Subset of the sample: CD45RA-negative fraction. This receptor was taken from a man aged 30-40 years in good health.

DNA for the CDR3: TGTGCCAGCAGTGATCAAATTAATCAGCCCCAGCATTTT. It encodes CASSDQINQPQHF. The chain has TRBV2 and TRBJ1-5; D ambiguous. V was shortened by 3 bases and J by 4 bases, with 7 bases between the two germline ends. CDR1 and CDR2 (germline): SNHLY, FYNNEI. The CDR3 consists of 13 residues.